The 8 T cell receptor beta chains in this list originate from one sample, sequenced in a study of beta chain features in type 1 diabetes. General study results and limits: Shorter TCRB CDR3s, moderately but significantly so, marked every one of the four CD4+ subsets in Type 1 diabetes patients.

The study reverse transcribed the entire isolated RNA, so it sequenced expressed TCRB transcripts. Sequencing was performed with immunoSEQ multiplex PCR; in TCRdb, only in-frame clones are kept and a portion is missing. The sample contains hundreds of thousands of clones, around 15% of which appear only once. These TCRs are of unknown antigen specificity. The sequenced sample was naive CD4+ T cells from blood. The receptors here all came from a man aged 18 to 29 with type 1 diabetes.

The chain employs TRBV6-1 and TRBJ2-5, with a weak D call TRBD1 (5 bases). Germline V gene lookup returns CDR1 MNHNS and CDR2 SASEGT. Deletions cut 10 bases from V and 2 bases from J, with 14 bases between. The CDR3 has 13 residues. CDR3 coding DNA: TGTGCCATGCGCAGGGTAGGGCAAGAGACCCAGTACTTC. Translation gives CAMRRVGQETQYF.

This chain links TRBV5-4 with TRBJ1-4, with a tentative D call TRBD1 (5 bases). Germline loops: CDR1 SGHNT, CDR2 YYREEE (reference sequence). CDR3 length equals 16 residues. Between the trimmed V and J ends, which lost 0 bases and 7 bases, there was a span of 16 bases. CDR3 residues: CASSLGLGETGEKLFF. The CDR3 DNA reads as TGTGCCAGCAGCTTGGGCCTGGGGGAGACGGGTGAAAAACTGTTTTTT.

V and J are TRBV9 and TRBJ2-6, with D hard to call. This CDR3 is 16 amino acids long. Germline V lookup: CDR1 SGDLS, CDR2 YYNGEE. Between the trimmed V and J ends, which lost 0 bases and 0 bases, there was a span of 7 bases. For the CDR3, the DNA is TGTGCCAGCAGCGTAGGGGCAGCCTCTGGGGCCAACGTCCTGACTTTC. Translation gives CASSVGAASGANVLTF.

Note on this clone: At the DNA level, this CDR3 is encoded by other sequences in the same sample as well. CDR3 amino acids: CASSLAGTQETQYF. In DNA form, the CDR3 reads TGTGCCAGCAGCTTAGCGGGCACCCAAGAGACCCAGTACTTC. The J gene is TRBJ2-5, the V gene TRBV7-6; D remains unclear. CDR1 and CDR2 from the germline V gene are SGHVS and FNYEAQ. The CDR3 is 14 amino acids. Trimming left V 0 bases short and J 1 base short, with 6 bases between.

The rearrangement links TRBV5-1 to TRBJ2-3; D gene uncertain. Trimming removed 1 base from V and 6 bases from J, with 21 bases in between. The CDR3 is made up of 17 amino acids. From germline, CDR1 is SGHRS and CDR2 YFSETQ. CDR3 nucleotide sequence: TGCGCCAGCAGCTTGCCCCGGGCGGACGGGCCCGAGGATACGCAGTATTTT. This gives the protein CASSLPRADGPEDTQYF. Combining the CDR3 with reference TRBV5-1 and TRBJ2-3 gives the whole variable domain KAGVTQTPRYLIKTRGQQVTLSCSPISGHRSVSWYQQTPGQGLQFLFEYFSETQRNKGNFPGRFSGRQFSNSRSEMNVSTLELGDSALYLCASSLPRADGPEDTQYFGPGTRLTVL.

J is TRBJ2-2 and V is TRBV6-6; D remains unclear. Germline values: CDR1 MNHNY, CDR2 SVGAGI (reference sequence). This CDR3 is built from 12 residues. Trimming stripped 5 bases from V and 6 bases from J, with 7 bases between. CDR3 sequence (DNA): TGTGCCAGCAGTAATATCCCCGGGGAGCTGTTTTTT. This codes for CASSNIPGELFF.

The chain combines TRBV9 with TRBJ2-3, with 8 bases fitting TRBD2. V lost 4 bases, J lost 0 bases, and 10 bases stayed unmatched. Looked up from germline, CDR1 is SGDLS and CDR2 is YYNGEE. This CDR3 has 17 amino acids. The CDR3 loop reads CASSSLRAGASTDTQYF. The CDR3 nucleotides are TGTGCCAGCAGCTCCCTCCGAGCGGGGGCCAGCACAGATACGCAGTATTTT.

This clone has only a few counts. This chain joins TRBV7-9 and TRBJ1-1; TRBD1 aligns across 7 bases. The ends lost 11 bases at V and 3 bases at J; junction bases unmatched: 9. Germline values: CDR1 SEHNR, CDR2 FQNEAQ (reference sequence). The length of the CDR3 is 13 residues. This chain's CDR3 is CADAGQGDTEAFF. The DNA of the CDR3 is TGTGCCGATGCCGGGCAGGGGGACACTGAAGCTTTCTTT.